What follows are 5 T cell receptor beta chains derived from one specimen sequenced in a study of spatial heterogeneity in lung cancer. Study-wide results and caveats: Tracking of tumor mutation counts was seen in expanded intratumoral alpha and beta TCR counts.

These receptors lack a known antigen. As to time point: sample taken at primary tumor resection. MiXCR, applied by TCRdb to the 5' RACE reads, yields one record per CDR3 protein. The table shows over 15,000 distinct CDR3 sequences, with roughly 7.3% occurring only once. The specimen comprised lung tumor tissue, sampled at surgery. Every receptor here comes from a female donor with early-stage non-small cell lung cancer.

This clonotype occurred many times. This sequence joins TRBV9 and TRBJ1-2, with 7 bases fitting TRBD1. V lost 4 bases and J lost 3; bases outside the gene matches: 15. Germline V gene sequence: CDR1 SGDLS, CDR2 YYNGEE. This CDR3 contains 17 residues. CDR3 loop: CASSPTISRGFDYGYTF. In DNA, the CDR3 is TGTGCCAGCAGCCCAACCATTTCCAGGGGGTTCGACTATGGCTACACCTTC.

Many counts were recorded for this clonotype. V gene TRBV28 combines with J gene TRBJ2-3, with 10 bases fitting TRBD2. CDR3 length: 17 residues. CDR1 is MDHEN, CDR2 SYDVKM, per germline. The junction had 10 bases not matched to a gene; V was cut back by 7 bases and J by 0 bases. The CDR3 loop is CASTPVGLASSTDTQYF. Written as DNA, the CDR3 is TGTGCCAGCACCCCGGTGGGACTAGCGTCGAGCACAGATACGCAGTATTTT. The complete variable domain, with remaining parts taken from reference TRBV28 and TRBJ2-3, reads DVKVTQSSRYLVKRTGEKVFLECVQDMDHENMFWYRQDPGLGLRLIYFSYDVKMKEKGDIPEGYSVSREKKERFSLILESASTNQTSMYLCASTPVGLASSTDTQYFGPGTRLTVL.

This clonotype showed up many times. The chain joins TRBV20-1 to TRBJ2-7, with 8 bases fitting TRBD1. V lost 6 bases, J lost 12 bases, and 10 bases stayed unmatched. Germline V lookup: CDR1 DFQATT, CDR2 SNEGSKA (reference sequence). This CDR3 is 11 amino acids long. The chain's CDR3 is CSALDRDNLYF. The CDR3 DNA reads TGCAGTGCCCTGGACAGGGATAATCTGTACTTC.

This clonotype was observed at least ten times. The chain is built from TRBV5-6 and TRBJ1-6, with D maybe TRBD1 (6 bases). Germline lookup yields CDR1 SGHDT and CDR2 YYEEEE. This CDR3 comprises 17 residues. V was pared by 0 bases and J by 3 bases, with 13 bases between. In nucleotides, the CDR3 is TGTGCCAGCAGCTTGGGCAGGGGTTCAGGCTATAATTCACCCCTCCACTTT. This gives the protein CASSLGRGSGYNSPLHF.

This clonotype is labeled as medium-sized. The junction departs from the called germline gene at one end, perhaps through a read error. The CDR3 loop is CASSLGAGNSPLHF. The CDR3 DNA sequence: TGTGCCAGCAGCTTAGGCGCAGGGAATTCACCCCTCCACTTT. The rearrangement uses TRBV12-3 or TRBV12-4 and TRBJ1-6, with a weak D call TRBD1 (5 bases). CDR3 length: 14 amino acids.